A selection of T cell receptor beta chains follows, all from one sample in a study of OX40 agonist ivuxolimab in advanced cancers. The method was immunoSEQ multiplex PCR; TCRdb's version includes in-frame clones alone and lacks a portion of them. The sample records around 64,000 clones, 80% to 95% being singletons. This specimen consisted of CD4+ or CD8+ T cells sorted from blood, obtained in a trial of the OX40 agonist ivuxolimab. These receptor sequences come from an adult with an advanced solid tumor such as melanoma, head and neck, liver or kidney cancer. CDR3s include the opening cysteine and the closing phenylalanine or tryptophan. A D gene is named only where the DNA matches it firmly. Only some rows state a clone size, as once, few, many or a class for expanded clones.

v_call	d_call	j_call	clone_size	cdr3_aa	cdr3_nt
TRBV5-1	TRBD1	TRBJ2-7	.	CASRQGGSYEQYF	TGCGCCAGCAGACAGGGGGGCTCCTACGAGCAGTACTTC
TRBV11-2	TRBD1	TRBJ2-7	.	CASSSTGGPYEQYF	TGTGCCAGCAGCTCGACAGGGGGCCCCTACGAGCAGTACTTC
TRBV7-3	.	TRBJ2-1	.	CASSLTGYNEQFF	TGTGCCAGCAGCCTAACAGGGTACAATGAGCAGTTCTTC
TRBV4-1	.	TRBJ2-1	.	CASSQEVVNEQFF	TGCGCCAGCAGCCAAGAAGTGGTGAATGAGCAGTTCTTC
TRBV9	.	TRBJ2-2	.	CASSVLSGELFF	TGTGCCAGCAGCGTTCTGTCCGGGGAGCTGTTTTTT
TRBV11-2	.	TRBJ1-1	.	CASSLYVQAPGTEAFF	TGTGCCAGCAGCTTATATGTACAGGCGCCGGGCACTGAAGCTTTCTTT
TRBV5-6	.	TRBJ2-3	.	CASSPGPDTQYF	TGTGCCAGCAGCCCGGGGCCGGATACGCAGTATTTT
TRBV9	TRBD2	TRBJ2-3	.	CASSVGSGGATDTQYF	TGTGCCAGCAGCGTAGGAAGCGGGGGGGCGACAGATACGCAGTATTTT
TRBV5-6	.	TRBJ1-5	.	CASSSTEGNQPQHF	TGTGCCAGCAGCTCTACGGAGGGCAATCAGCCCCAGCATTTT
TRBV11-3	TRBD2	TRBJ2-3	.	CASSARAGNTQYF	TGTGCCAGCAGTGCTCGAGCGGGAAATACGCAGTATTTT
TRBV19	.	TRBJ2-3	.	CASKGGPIDTQYF	TGTGCCAGTAAAGGGGGGCCTATAGATACGCAGTATTTT
TRBV4-3	TRBD1	TRBJ2-1	.	CASSRTGGYNEQFF	TGCGCCAGCAGCCGGACAGGCGGGTACAATGAGCAGTTCTTC
TRBV7-6	TRBD1	TRBJ1-1	.	CASRLGQGDTEAFF	TGTGCCAGCAGACTAGGACAGGGCGACACTGAAGCTTTCTTT
TRBV13	.	TRBJ1-2	.	CASSFEGAHDYGYTF	TGTGCCAGCAGCTTTGAAGGGGCCCATGACTATGGCTACACCTTC
TRBV9	TRBD1	TRBJ1-2	once	CASSEGRQGVLGYGYTF	TGTGCCAGCAGCGAGGGGAGACAGGGGGTCTTGGGATATGGCTACACCTTC
TRBV5-1	.	TRBJ2-7	.	CASSPRAYEQYF	TGCGCCAGCAGCCCCCGAGCCTACGAGCAGTACTTC
TRBV7-8	.	TRBJ2-3	.	CASSLVAGADTQYF	TGTGCCAGCAGCTTAGTGGCAGGGGCGGATACGCAGTATTTT
TRBV5-6	.	TRBJ2-1	.	CASSAAYNEQFF	TGTGCCAGCAGCGCGGCCTACAATGAGCAGTTCTTC
TRBV5-4	.	TRBJ2-3	many	CASSRMGSSTDTQYF	TGTGCCAGCAGCCGCATGGGGTCAAGCACAGATACGCAGTATTTT
TRBV7-9	.	TRBJ1-3	.	CASSSWDYKTIYF	TGTGCCAGCAGCTCATGGGACTATAAGACCATATATTTT
TRBV4-1	TRBD2	TRBJ2-1	.	CASSHGLAGGNEQFF	TGCGCCAGCAGCCACGGACTAGCGGGAGGGAATGAGCAGTTCTTC
TRBV9	TRBD1	TRBJ2-7	.	CASSVQGAAYEQYF	TGTGCCAGCAGCGTACAGGGGGCGGCCTACGAGCAGTACTTC
TRBV2	TRBD1	TRBJ1-4	.	CANLDRRNEKLFF	TGTGCCAACCTGGACAGGCGTAATGAAAAACTGTTTTTT
TRBV6-6	.	TRBJ2-7	.	CASSYGVYEQYF	TGTGCCAGCAGTTATGGGGTCTACGAGCAGTACTTC
TRBV7-6	TRBD2	TRBJ2-7	.	CASSLDSSGGRYEQYF	TGTGCCAGCAGCCTGGATTCTAGCGGGGGGAGGTACGAGCAGTACTTC
TRBV19	.	TRBJ2-1	.	CASSIGGGRTGEQFF	TGTGCCAGTAGTATAGGAGGGGGGCGGACAGGTGAGCAGTTCTTC
TRBV9	TRBD1	TRBJ2-7	.	CASSASGTGAYEQYF	TGTGCCAGCAGCGCGTCCGGGACAGGGGCTTACGAGCAGTACTTC
TRBV6-5	TRBD1	TRBJ1-5	.	CASSLGGADNQPQHF	TGTGCCAGCAGCCTAGGGGGCGCGGACAATCAGCCCCAGCATTTT
TRBV5-6	.	TRBJ2-1	.	CASSPDRNAYNEQFF	TGTGCCAGCAGCCCTGACAGAAATGCGTACAATGAGCAGTTCTTC
TRBV9	.	TRBJ1-4	.	CASSVGGRTNEKLFF	TGTGCCAGCAGCGTCGGCGGGCGAACTAATGAAAAACTGTTTTTT
TRBV4-3	.	TRBJ2-7	.	CASSQGSKGGSYEQYF	TGCGCCAGCAGCCAAGGTTCAAAGGGGGGGAGCTACGAGCAGTACTTC
TRBV13	.	TRBJ1-5	.	CASSFEDQPQHF	TGTGCCAGCAGCTTCGAGGATCAGCCCCAGCATTTT
TRBV7-9	TRBD2	TRBJ2-7	.	CASSWSLAGGDYEQYF	TGTGCCAGCAGCTGGTCACTAGCGGGGGGGGACTACGAGCAGTACTTC
TRBV6-6	.	TRBJ2-3	once	CASSQGGTDTQYF	TGTGCCAGCAGTCAGGGGGGGACAGATACGCAGTATTTT
TRBV6-1	.	TRBJ1-3	.	CASSSLVGRGNTIYF	TGTGCCAGCAGTTCCCTAGTGGGTAGAGGAAACACCATATATTTT
TRBV28	.	TRBJ2-1	.	CASSGIRASSYNEQFF	TGTGCCAGCTCCGGAATTCGGGCGAGCTCCTACAATGAGCAGTTCTTC
TRBV5-1	.	TRBJ2-7	.	CASSLGGAPHEQYF	TGCGCCAGCAGCTTGGGGGGGGCGCCCCACGAGCAGTACTTC
TRBV18	.	TRBJ1-1	.	CASSPINTEAFF	TGTGCCAGCTCACCTATAAACACTGAAGCTTTCTTT
TRBV5-1	.	TRBJ2-7	.	CASSLGGEQYF	TGCGCCAGCAGCCTGGGGGGCGAGCAGTACTTC
TRBV19	.	TRBJ1-2	.	CASSTYTVAEINYGYTF	TGTGCCAGTAGTACCTACACGGTTGCGGAAATTAACTATGGCTACACCTTC
TRBV11-1	.	TRBJ1-3	.	CASSLPSGGAGNTIYF	TGTGCCAGCAGCTTACCATCGGGAGGGGCTGGAAACACCATATATTTT
TRBV6-4	TRBD1	TRBJ2-1	.	CASSDSDRNEQFF	TGTGCCAGCAGTGACTCGGACAGGAATGAGCAGTTCTTC
TRBV29-1	TRBD2	TRBJ2-1	.	CSVLSGGNNEQFF	TGCAGCGTTTTGAGCGGGGGTAACAATGAGCAGTTCTTC
TRBV18	TRBD1	TRBJ2-1	.	CASSRGQGANEQFF	TGTGCCAGCTCACGCGGACAGGGGGCAAATGAGCAGTTCTTC
TRBV6-4	TRBD2	TRBJ2-1	.	CASSDWSGGGQNEQFF	TGTGCCAGCAGTGACTGGAGCGGGGGGGGCCAAAATGAGCAGTTCTTC
TRBV14	.	TRBJ2-5	.	CASSRGGRVGETQYF	TGTGCCAGCAGCCGCGGGGGCCGGGTGGGAGAGACCCAGTACTTC
TRBV7-9	.	TRBJ2-7	.	CASSLGGLSYEQYF	TGTGCCAGCAGCTTGGGGGGCCTCTCCTACGAGCAGTACTTC
TRBV19	TRBD1	TRBJ2-3	.	CASSIGTGGTDTQYF	TGTGCCAGTAGTATTGGGACAGGGGGCACAGATACGCAGTATTTT
TRBV7-9	.	TRBJ2-7	once	CASSFLRQDYEQYF	TGTGCCAGCAGCTTCCTAAGACAGGACTACGAGCAGTACTTC
TRBV6-4	TRBD1	TRBJ2-3	.	CASSTSGGSTDTQYF	TGTGCCAGCAGCACGTCAGGGGGTAGCACAGATACGCAGTATTTT
TRBV4-3	.	TRBJ2-1	.	CASSHFVDNEQFF	TGCGCCAGCAGCCATTTTGTTGACAATGAGCAGTTCTTC
TRBV11-3	.	TRBJ2-7	.	CASSFRSHEQYF	TGTGCCAGCAGCTTTAGAAGCCACGAGCAGTACTTC
TRBV6-6	.	TRBJ1-1	.	CASSYAADEAFF	TGTGCCAGCAGTTACGCGGCCGATGAAGCTTTCTTT